A single sample is the source of the 18 T cell receptor beta chains below, sequenced in a study of OX40 agonist ivuxolimab in advanced cancers. The table came from immunoSEQ multiplex PCR; TCRdb's copy has only in-frame clones and leaves some out. The data show 25,000 to 30,000 clones, about three quarters seen once. Source: CD4+ or CD8+ T cells sorted from blood, taken in a trial of the OX40 agonist ivuxolimab. These receptors were obtained from an adult with an advanced solid tumor such as melanoma, head and neck, liver or kidney cancer.

The chain combines TRBV14 with TRBJ1-2; 8 bases agree with TRBD1. The CDR3 contains 16 residues. With V trimmed by 0 bases and J by 4 bases, 7 bases remained unmatched. Germline CDR1 SGHDN, CDR2 FVKESK. Here the CDR3 reads CASSQEWQGASYGYTF. The CDR3 DNA sequence: TGTGCCAGCAGCCAAGAATGGCAGGGGGCTTCCTATGGCTACACCTTC.

The rearrangement links TRBV6-5 to TRBJ2-7; no clear D gene. Trimming removed 5 bases from V and 1 base from J, with 6 bases in between. CDR1 and CDR2 from the germline V gene are MNHEY and SVGAGI. There are 12 residues in the CDR3. The CDR3 loop reads CASSPVSYEQYF. CDR3 in DNA: TGTGCCAGCAGTCCGGTATCCTACGAGCAGTACTTC.

This clone was recorded a few times. The rearrangement uses TRBV4-2 and TRBJ2-3, with 14 positions matching TRBD2. The CDR3 consists of 17 residues. The germline V gene has CDR1 LGHNA and CDR2 YNFKEQ. V lost 4 bases to trimming and J lost 5 bases; unmatched junction nucleotides: 8. CDR3 residues: CASSRGTSGGMGDTQYF. CDR3 nucleotide sequence: TGTGCCAGCAGCCGAGGGACTAGCGGGGGAATGGGAGATACGCAGTATTTT.

This clone was observed once. V gene TRBV4-1 combines with J gene TRBJ2-2; D may be TRBD1 (5 bases). The CDR3 runs to 14 residues. Trimming removed 4 bases from V and 5 bases from J, with 11 bases in between. CDR1 is MGHRA and CDR2 is YSYEKL in the germline V gene. CDR3 in DNA: TGCGCCAGCAGCCCCCCGAAGGGGACCGGGGAGCTGTTTTTT. As protein: CASSPPKGTGELFF.

CDR3 amino acids: CASSSSGGAGDTQYF. CDR3 DNA: TGTGCCAGCAGCTCCAGCGGGGGGGCGGGGGATACGCAGTATTTT. The chain uses TRBV9 and TRBJ2-3; TRBD2 agrees at 10 bases. The CDR3 sequence is 15 residues long. Germline lookup yields CDR1 SGDLS and CDR2 YYNGEE. The V gene end was trimmed by 4 bases and the J gene end by 6 bases; junction bases not matched to a gene: 8.

The rearrangement joins TRBV5-6 to TRBJ1-1; no definite D call. This CDR3 spans 13 amino acids. Trimming left V 0 bases short and J 3 bases short, with 6 bases between. Germline CDR1 SGHDT, CDR2 YYEEEE. CDR3 in DNA: TGTGCCAGCAGCTTGGTTTCCGACACTGAAGCTTTCTTT. Translation gives CASSLVSDTEAFF.

The chain links TRBV7-8 to TRBJ2-5; the match to TRBD1 covers 12 bases. This CDR3 is built from 16 residues. Germline V gives CDR1 SGHVS, CDR2 FQNEAQ. The junction had 8 bases not matched to a gene; V was cut back by 5 bases and J by 4 bases. The CDR3 reads CASSRGTGGKAETQYF. DNA of the CDR3: TGTGCCAGCAGCAGAGGGACAGGGGGCAAGGCAGAGACCCAGTACTTC.

The rearrangement joins TRBV7-8 to TRBJ2-2, with 7 bases fitting TRBD2. The CDR3 runs to 18 residues. The germline V gene has CDR1 SGHVS and CDR2 FQNEAQ. J was trimmed by 6 bases and V by 1 base; bases with no gene match: 14. The chain's CDR3 is CASSLGTREKGWAGELFF. In nucleotides, the CDR3 is TGTGCCAGCAGCTTAGGGACTAGAGAGAAGGGATGGGCCGGGGAGCTGTTTTTT.

The chain is built from TRBV9 and TRBJ2-5; 14 bases align to TRBD2. The CDR3 is made up of 17 amino acids. V was pared by 4 bases and J by 3 bases, with 8 bases of the junction left unmatched. CDR1 and CDR2 (germline): SGDLS, YYNGEE. As DNA, the CDR3 is TGTGCCAGCAGCTCCAGACCGACTAGCGGGGGGGAAGAGACCCAGTACTTC. Protein sequence: CASSSRPTSGGEETQYF.

The gene calls are TRBV5-6 and TRBJ2-7; D is perhaps TRBD1 (6 bases). Per the germline V gene, CDR1 is SGHDT and CDR2 is YYEEEE. The CDR3 runs to 15 residues. Trimming shortened V by 0 bases and J by 4 bases, and 14 bases separated the two germline ends. This CDR3 reads CASSLGGTQVYEQYF. The CDR3 nucleotides are TGTGCCAGCAGCTTGGGTGGGACACAGGTTTACGAGCAGTACTTC.

This clone has a single count. This sequence joins TRBV4-3 and TRBJ2-7, with 7 bases lining up with TRBD1. The V segment lost 1 base and the J segment 5 bases; nucleotides outside the gene matches: 11. Germline CDR1 and CDR2: LGHNA and YSLEER. This CDR3 is built from 16 residues. The DNA of the CDR3 is TGCGCCAGCAGCCAAGTTTTTCGACAGGGTGGCGACGAGCAGTACTTC. Translating gives CASSQVFRQGGDEQYF.

The DNA for the CDR3 is TGCAGCGTTGTTGGCGACATCCCCAGGGATACGCAGTATTTT. It specifies CSVVGDIPRDTQYF. V is TRBV29-1 and J is TRBJ2-3; the D is unclear. The CDR3 runs 14 residues. Trimming cost V 4 bases and J 6 bases, with 17 bases left between them. Germline lookup yields CDR1 SQVTM and CDR2 ANQGSEA.

This clone is medium-sized. The rearrangement links TRBV19 to TRBJ1-1; possibly TRBD1 for D (6 bases). CDR3 size: 14 residues. Germline CDR1 LNHDA, CDR2 SQIVND (reference sequence). The V end was cut by 7 bases, the J end by 3 bases, with 15 bases between. The CDR3 DNA follows: TGTGCCAGTACGCAGGGGTCTGTTGACACTGAAGCTTTCTTT. Encoded protein: CASTQGSVDTEAFF.

This clone was detected only a few times. J is TRBJ1-1 and V is TRBV19; D gene ambiguous. CDR3 length equals 13 residues. V was trimmed by 5 bases and J by 7 bases, leaving 14 bases between them. The V gene's germline CDR1 is LNHDA and CDR2 SQIVND (reference sequence). CDR3 residues: CASSPGPLFEAFF. As DNA, the CDR3 is TGTGCCAGTAGTCCCGGGCCTCTATTTGAAGCTTTCTTT.

The chain combines TRBV5-4 with TRBJ2-7; tentatively, D is TRBD2 (6 bases). With 9 bases removed from V and 3 bases from J, the gap between germline ends came to 22 bases. The germline V gene encodes CDR1 SGHNT and CDR2 YYREEE (reference sequence). The length of the CDR3 is 15 residues. The CDR3 region has the DNA TGTGCCACCCACCTGGGGGGTAGTCCCCTCTACGAGCAGTACTTC. It codes for CATHLGGSPLYEQYF.

The V gene is TRBV4-1, the J gene TRBJ2-1, with D tentatively TRBD2 (6 bases). CDR3 length equals 12 residues. In germline, CDR1 is MGHRA, CDR2 YSYEKL. V gave up 0 bases and J gave up 9 bases, with 6 bases separating them. CDR3 nucleotide sequence: TGCGCCAGCAGCCAAGAGGGGGGTGAGCAGTTCTTC. It is translated as CASSQEGGEQFF.

This sequence joins TRBV5-1 and TRBJ2-7; TRBD2 is a possible D gene (5 bases). The V gene's germline CDR1 is SGHRS and CDR2 YFSETQ. V lost 4 bases and J 3 bases, leaving 17 bases between the germline ends. The CDR3 totals 15 residues. The CDR3 reads CASSTGLGEGYEQYF. The DNA of the CDR3 is TGCGCCAGCAGCACCGGACTGGGTGAGGGCTACGAGCAGTACTTC.

The rearrangement links TRBV9 to TRBJ2-2; TRBD2 might be the D (6 bases). The CDR3 loop spans 15 amino acids. Germline V gene sequence: CDR1 SGDLS, CDR2 YYNGEE. Trimming took 7 bases from V and 6 from J, leaving 19 bases between them. CDR3 amino acids: CASAGRGAKAGELFF. The CDR3 nucleotides are TGTGCCAGCGCCGGGAGAGGGGCGAAGGCCGGGGAGCTGTTTTTT. Combining the CDR3 with reference TRBV9 and TRBJ2-2 gives the whole variable domain DSGVTQTPKHLITATGQRVTLRCSPRSGDLSVYWYQQSLDQGLQFLIQYYNGEERAKGNILERFSAQQFPDLHSELNLSSLELGDSALYFCASAGRGAKAGELFFGEGSRLTVL.